These 24 T cell receptor beta chains were sequenced from one sample in a study of shared clonotypes between healthy human individuals. Profiled with immunoSEQ multiplex PCR; TCRdb holds only in-frame clones, not every one. Of about 2.1 million clones listed, just under 95% were seen once; the top ten hold around 1.7%. The naive CD8 subset, CD45RO-negative cells positively selected for CCR7, excluded terminally differentiated effector memory CD45RA+ cells. The sequencing input was naive CD8+ T cells from PBMCs. The receptors come from a man aged 18 to 30 in good health. Some clones in this sample may be carry-over from other donors' samples.

This CDR3 is CASSHGTSGREQYF. The CDR3 nucleotides are TGTGCCAGCAGCCACGGGACTAGCGGCCGCGAGCAGTACTTC. The chain joins TRBV27 to TRBJ2-7, with 11 nucleotides matching TRBD2. The CDR3 is 14 amino acids. The J segment lost 6 bases and the V segment lost 6 bases, leaving 7 bases of the junction unmatched. CDR1 is MNHEY, CDR2 SMNVEV, per germline (reference sequence).

The V call is TRBV5-1, the J call TRBJ1-1; D is perhaps TRBD1 (5 bases). There are 15 residues in the CDR3. CDR1 and CDR2 from the germline V gene are SGHRS and YFSETQ. Trimming took 0 bases from V and 0 from J, leaving 9 bases between them. In nucleotides, the CDR3 is TGCGCCAGCAGCTTGGGTAGGGACTTGAACACTGAAGCTTTCTTT. This translates into CASSLGRDLNTEAFF. Looking up the rest from reference TRBV5-1 and TRBJ1-1 gives the full variable domain: KAGVTQTPRYLIKTRGQQVTLSCSPISGHRSVSWYQQTPGQGLQFLFEYFSETQRNKGNFPGRFSGRQFSNSRSEMNVSTLELGDSALYLCASSLGRDLNTEAFFGQGTRLTVV.

J is TRBJ1-1 and V is TRBV19; D remains unclear. Per the germline V gene, CDR1 is LNHDA and CDR2 is SQIVND (reference sequence). Deletions cut 7 bases from V and 4 bases from J, with 19 bases between. The CDR3 runs 15 residues. CDR3 nucleotide sequence: TGTGCCAGTACCCCCGGGAGGGTCTGGGGCACTGAAGCTTTCTTT. This sequence encodes CASTPGRVWGTEAFF.

The V and J genes are TRBV7-9 and TRBJ2-7; 8 bases are a match to TRBD2. J was trimmed by 0 bases and V by 5 bases; bases with no gene match: 15. The germline V gene encodes CDR1 SEHNR and CDR2 FQNEAQ (reference sequence). The CDR3 loop spans 18 amino acids. CDR3 sequence reads: CASSHNPLSGAFSYEQYF. The CDR3 DNA reads as TGTGCCAGCAGCCACAACCCCCTTAGCGGGGCTTTCTCCTACGAGCAGTACTTC.

The chain is built from TRBV28 and TRBJ2-7; D might be TRBD2 (6 bases). With 10 bases removed from V and 5 bases from J, the gap between germline ends came to 18 bases. Germline CDR1 reads MDHEN; CDR2 reads SYDVKM. The CDR3 spans 13 residues. The chain's CDR3 is CATCGARVDEQYF. The CDR3 bases are TGTGCCACCTGCGGGGCGAGGGTCGACGAGCAGTACTTC.

The genes are TRBV28 and TRBJ2-2, with 9 bases matching TRBD2. Unmatched junction bases numbered 17, after V lost 5 bases and J lost 1 base. The CDR3 is 20 amino acids. Germline V gene sequence: CDR1 MDHEN, CDR2 SYDVKM. The CDR3 protein is CASSPPGGRVSGLNTGELFF. The CDR3 DNA follows: TGTGCCAGCAGTCCACCGGGCGGGAGGGTCTCCGGTTTGAACACCGGGGAGCTGTTTTTT.

The genes are TRBV7-8 and TRBJ2-7, with 8 bases aligning to TRBD1. Germline V gives CDR1 SGHVS, CDR2 FQNEAQ. The CDR3 has 15 residues. The V gene end was trimmed by 0 bases and the J gene end by 6 bases; junction bases not matched to a gene: 7. The CDR3 DNA follows: TGTGCCAGCAGCTTAGCGGCAGGGGGCTTCCGCGAGCAGTACTTC. Protein product: CASSLAAGGFREQYF.

This clone was detected once. This sample includes further DNA sequences coding for the same CDR3. The chain carries TRBV4-2 and TRBJ2-7; no firm D call. This CDR3 contains 13 residues. Trimming removed 1 base at V and 3 bases at J, with 7 bases between. CDR1 is LGHNA and CDR2 is YNFKEQ in the germline V gene. The DNA of the CDR3 is TGTGCCAGCAGCCAAGGGCCGGTCTACGAGCAGTACTTC. As protein: CASSQGPVYEQYF.

V usage is TRBV27 and J usage is TRBJ1-2, with D hard to call. V dropped 5 bases and J dropped 4 bases, with 14 bases sitting between them. Germline CDR1 is MNHEY and CDR2 is SMNVEV (reference sequence). The CDR3 consists of 14 residues. The CDR3 sequence: CASSPTEGFYGYTF. CDR3 DNA sequence: TGTGCCAGCAGTCCTACGGAGGGTTTCTATGGCTACACCTTC.

This clone was detected a few times. The chain uses TRBV19 and TRBJ1-1; perhaps TRBD1 as D (5 bases). Trimming pared 5 bases from V and 6 bases from J, leaving 7 bases between. CDR1 and CDR2 (germline): LNHDA, SQIVND (reference sequence). The CDR3 runs to 11 residues. This chain's CDR3 is CASSAGPEAFF. The CDR3 DNA reads TGTGCCAGTAGTGCAGGGCCTGAAGCTTTCTTT.

The V gene is TRBV4-1, the J gene TRBJ2-6, with a weak D call TRBD1 (6 bases). CDR1 is MGHRA, CDR2 YSYEKL, per germline. V lost 3 bases and J lost 0, with 12 bases in between. The CDR3 is 17 amino acids. The CDR3 region has the DNA TGCGCCAGCAGCCAGGGGACATGGGTCTCTGGGGCCAACGTCCTGACTTTC. It specifies CASSQGTWVSGANVLTF.

This chain joins TRBV29-1 and TRBJ1-2; TRBD1 matches at 12 bases. The CDR3 loop spans 14 amino acids. Germline V gives CDR1 SQVTM, CDR2 ANQGSEA. V shed 4 bases, J shed 7 bases, and the junction held 7 bases outside the gene matches. CDR3: CSVVGGQGAPGYTF. Here the CDR3 DNA reads TGCAGCGTTGTAGGGGGACAGGGGGCACCTGGCTACACCTTC. The complete variable domain, with remaining parts taken from reference TRBV29-1 and TRBJ1-2, reads SAVISQKPSRDICQRGTSLTIQCQVDSQVTMMFWYRQQPGQSLTLIATANQGSEATYESGFVIDKFPISRPNLTFSTLTVSNMSPEDSSIYLCSVVGGQGAPGYTFGSGTRLTVV.

The rearrangement uses TRBV12-5 and TRBJ2-7; D may be TRBD1 or TRBD2 (5 bases each). The V end was cut by 1 base, the J end by 6 bases, with 19 bases between. The CDR3 covers 16 residues. CDR1 is LGHNT and CDR2 is FRNRAP in the germline V gene. CDR3 coding DNA: TGTGCTAGTGGTTTGGACCTCGGGACCGGTCCTTCCGAGCAGTACTTC. Translating gives CASGLDLGTGPSEQYF.

The chain employs TRBV30 and TRBJ2-7; unclear D gene. Germline CDR1 reads GTSNPN; CDR2 reads SVGIG (reference sequence). V gave up 5 bases and J gave up 6 bases, with 11 bases separating them. The length of the CDR3 is 11 residues. CDR3 in amino acids: CAWDGVSEQYF. Here the CDR3 DNA reads TGTGCCTGGGATGGGGTCAGCGAGCAGTACTTC.

This rearrangement joins TRBV2 to TRBJ1-1, with D possibly TRBD1 on 5 matching bases. CDR1 is SNHLY and CDR2 is FYNNEI in the germline V gene. The CDR3 is 13 amino acids. V lost 5 bases and J lost 4, with 11 bases in between. CDR3 amino acids: CASSPGGVTEAFF. The CDR3 nucleotides are TGTGCCAGCAGTCCCGGGGGGGTCACTGAAGCTTTCTTT.

In this sample, this clone turned up a few times. The chain is built from TRBV27 and TRBJ1-1; D unclear. Germline CDR1 MNHEY, CDR2 SMNVEV (reference sequence). There are 14 residues in the CDR3. The V and J ends lost 6 bases and 1 base respectively, with 12 bases between them. Here the CDR3 DNA reads TGTGCCAGCAGCCTCGGGATGGGGAACACTGAAGCTTTCTTT. Translation: CASSLGMGNTEAFF.

The CDR3 is CASRLANSYEQYF. The DNA of the CDR3 is TGTGCCAGCCGACTAGCGAACTCCTACGAGCAGTACTTC. J is TRBJ2-7 and V is TRBV6-1, with TRBD2 matching over 8 bases. The trim removed 8 bases at V and 0 bases at J, leaving 3 bases unmatched. Germline CDR1 reads MNHNS; CDR2 reads SASEGT. The CDR3 sequence is 13 residues long.

The chain couples TRBV28 to TRBJ2-1; the D gene is possibly TRBD2 (5 bases). The CDR3 extends over 12 amino acids. The germline V gene has CDR1 MDHEN and CDR2 SYDVKM. V lost 3 bases and J lost 8, with 8 bases in between. The chain's CDR3 is CASSFMGDEQFF. The DNA of the CDR3 is TGTGCCAGCAGTTTTATGGGAGATGAGCAGTTCTTC.

This chain connects TRBV27 to TRBJ2-3; D is unresolved. CDR3 size: 16 residues. CDR1 and CDR2 from the germline V gene are MNHEY and SMNVEV (reference sequence). The V gene lost 1 base and the J gene lost 1 base, with 12 bases spanning the gap. As DNA, the CDR3 is TGTGCCAGCAGTTTATTCGTCCCGACTGGCACAGATACGCAGTATTTT. This translates into CASSLFVPTGTDTQYF.

The chain combines TRBV6-6 with TRBJ2-7; a weak D match, TRBD1 (5 bases). V shed 3 bases and J shed 3 bases, with 12 bases lying between them. CDR3 size: 14 residues. Per the germline V gene, CDR1 is MNHNY and CDR2 is SVGAGI (reference sequence). CDR3 protein: CASSYSGKIYEQYF. CDR3 DNA: TGTGCCAGCAGTTATTCAGGGAAGATCTACGAGCAGTACTTC.

The chain has TRBV27 and TRBJ2-7; 12 nucleotides line up with TRBD1. The trim removed 5 bases at V and 5 bases at J, leaving 10 bases unmatched. Germline values: CDR1 MNHEY, CDR2 SMNVEV (reference sequence). The CDR3 covers 16 residues. The CDR3 nucleotides read TGTGCCAGCAGTCCCTGGGGGGACAGGGGGCCCCACGAGCAGTACTTC. Translating it yields CASSPWGDRGPHEQYF.

The chain uses TRBV5-1 and TRBJ2-7, with 7 bases identical to TRBD2. Trimming cost V 3 bases and J 5 bases; bases outside gene matches: 11. The CDR3 covers 15 residues. Germline values: CDR1 SGHRS, CDR2 YFSETQ. CDR3 nucleotides: TGCGCCAGCAGCTGGACCGGGACTATGGTGGACGAGCAGTACTTC. Translation: CASSWTGTMVDEQYF. The full variable domain, its missing parts supplied by reference TRBV5-1 and TRBJ2-7, is KAGVTQTPRYLIKTRGQQVTLSCSPISGHRSVSWYQQTPGQGLQFLFEYFSETQRNKGNFPGRFSGRQFSNSRSEMNVSTLELGDSALYLCASSWTGTMVDEQYFGPGTRLTVT.

This sequence joins TRBV9 and TRBJ2-7; D tentatively fits TRBD1 or TRBD2 (5 bases each). Germline-derived CDR1 and CDR2 are SGDLS and YYNGEE. With 9 bases removed from V and 3 bases from J, the gap between germline ends came to 22 bases. This CDR3 has 15 amino acids. CDR3 amino acids: CATSPGARGDYEQYF. The CDR3 DNA follows: TGTGCCACCTCCCCCGGGGCTAGAGGGGACTACGAGCAGTACTTC.

The chain joins TRBV9 to TRBJ2-1; D remains ambiguous. Trimming shortened V by 6 bases and J by 4 bases, and 11 bases separated the two germline ends. Per the germline V gene, CDR1 is SGDLS and CDR2 is YYNGEE. This CDR3 has 13 residues. CDR3 nucleotides: TGTGCCAGCACCGGAACGGCATACAATGAGCAGTTCTTC. It translates to CASTGTAYNEQFF.